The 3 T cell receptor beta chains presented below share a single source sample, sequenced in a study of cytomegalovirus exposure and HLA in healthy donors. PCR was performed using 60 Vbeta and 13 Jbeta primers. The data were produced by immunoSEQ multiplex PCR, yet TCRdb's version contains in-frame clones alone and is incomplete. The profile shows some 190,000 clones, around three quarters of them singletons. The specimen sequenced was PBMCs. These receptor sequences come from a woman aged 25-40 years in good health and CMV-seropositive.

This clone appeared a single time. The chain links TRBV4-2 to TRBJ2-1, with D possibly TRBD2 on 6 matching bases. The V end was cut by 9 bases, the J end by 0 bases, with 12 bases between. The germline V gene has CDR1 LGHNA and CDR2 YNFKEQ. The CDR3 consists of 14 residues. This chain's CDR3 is CASGEESSYNEQFF. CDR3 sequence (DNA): TGTGCCAGTGGGGAGGAAAGCTCCTACAATGAGCAGTTCTTC.

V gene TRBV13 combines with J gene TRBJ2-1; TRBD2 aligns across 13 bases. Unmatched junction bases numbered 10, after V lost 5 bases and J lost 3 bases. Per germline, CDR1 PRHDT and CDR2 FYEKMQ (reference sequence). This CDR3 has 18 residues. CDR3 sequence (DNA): TGTGCCAGCAGCCGTCCGGGACTAGCGGGGTCCTTCTACAATGAGCAGTTCTTC. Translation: CASSRPGLAGSFYNEQFF.

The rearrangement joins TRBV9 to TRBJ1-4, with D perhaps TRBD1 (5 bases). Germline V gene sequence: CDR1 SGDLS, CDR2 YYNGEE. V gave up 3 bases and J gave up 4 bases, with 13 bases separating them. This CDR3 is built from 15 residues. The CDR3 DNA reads TGTGCCAGCAGCGCCGGGGGGGAACTTAATGAAAAACTGTTTTTT. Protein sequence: CASSAGGELNEKLFF.